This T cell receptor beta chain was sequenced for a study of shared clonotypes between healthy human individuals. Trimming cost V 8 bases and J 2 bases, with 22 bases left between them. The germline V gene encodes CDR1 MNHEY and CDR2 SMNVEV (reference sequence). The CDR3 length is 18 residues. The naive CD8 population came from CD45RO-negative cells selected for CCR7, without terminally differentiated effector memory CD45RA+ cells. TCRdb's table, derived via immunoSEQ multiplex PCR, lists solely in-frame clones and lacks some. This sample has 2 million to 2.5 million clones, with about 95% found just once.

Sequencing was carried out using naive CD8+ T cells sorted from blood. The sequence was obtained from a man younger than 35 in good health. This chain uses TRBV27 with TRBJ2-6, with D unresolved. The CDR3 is CASGSRGVFSPGANVLTF. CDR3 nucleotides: TGTGCCAGCGGATCGCGTGGGGTATTCTCGCCTGGGGCCAACGTCCTGACTTTC.